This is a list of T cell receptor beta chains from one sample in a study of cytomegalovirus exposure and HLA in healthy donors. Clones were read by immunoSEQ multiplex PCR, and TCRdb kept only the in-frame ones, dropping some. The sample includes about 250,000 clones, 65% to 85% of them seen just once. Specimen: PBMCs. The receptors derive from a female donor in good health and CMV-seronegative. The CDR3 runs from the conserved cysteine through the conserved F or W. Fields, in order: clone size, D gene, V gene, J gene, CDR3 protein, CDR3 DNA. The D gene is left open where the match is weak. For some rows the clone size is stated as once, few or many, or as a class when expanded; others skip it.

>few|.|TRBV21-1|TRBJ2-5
CASMHRTGGMAGVKETQYF
TGTGCCAGCATGCACCGGACAGGGGGTATGGCGGGAGTAAAGGAGACCCAGTACTTC
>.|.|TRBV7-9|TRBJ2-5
CASSLRDQGETQYF
TGTGCCAGCAGCCTCAGGGATCAGGGGGAGACCCAGTACTTC
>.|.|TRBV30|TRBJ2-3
CAWSALWGSYTDTQYF
TGTGCCTGGAGCGCCCTTTGGGGCAGCTACACAGATACGCAGTATTTT
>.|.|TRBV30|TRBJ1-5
CAWSRPGGGQPQHF
TGCGCCTGGAGTCGGCCCGGCGGGGGTCAGCCCCAGCATTTT
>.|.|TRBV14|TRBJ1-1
CASSQIGPEAFF
TGTGCCAGCAGCCAGATTGGGCCTGAAGCTTTCTTT
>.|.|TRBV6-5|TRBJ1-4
CASSYLASREKLFF
TGTGCCAGCAGTTACTTGGCATCGAGGGAAAAACTGTTTTTT
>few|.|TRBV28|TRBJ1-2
CASSPGHGNYGYTF
TGTGCCAGCAGCCCGGGACACGGGAACTATGGCTACACCTTC
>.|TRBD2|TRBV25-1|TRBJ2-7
CASSDTTSGRRSYEQYF
TGTGCCAGCAGTGACACGACTAGCGGGAGGAGATCATACGAGCAGTACTTC
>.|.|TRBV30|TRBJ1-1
CAWSSLARANTEAFF
TGTGCCTGGAGTTCTCTAGCGCGGGCAAACACTGAAGCTTTCTTT
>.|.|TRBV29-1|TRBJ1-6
CSVQQTGDNSPLHF
TGCAGCGTGCAACAGACAGGTGATAATTCACCCCTCCACTTT
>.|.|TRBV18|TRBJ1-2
CASSPPSRDYGYTF
TGTGCCAGCTCACCACCATCCAGGGACTATGGCTACACCTTC
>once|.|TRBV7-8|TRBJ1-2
CASSFGGNYGYTF
TGTGCCAGCAGCTTCGGGGGGAACTATGGCTACACCTTC
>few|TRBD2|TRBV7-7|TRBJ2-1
CASSSGTRLFF
TGTGCCAGCAGCTCCGGGACTAGGCTGTTCTTC
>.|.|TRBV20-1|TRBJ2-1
CSARDAREQFF
TGCAGTGCTAGAGACGCGAGGGAGCAGTTCTTC
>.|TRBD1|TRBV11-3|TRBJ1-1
CASSLKSGQVPYTEAFF
TGTGCCAGCAGCTTAAAATCGGGACAGGTACCTTACACTGAAGCTTTCTTT
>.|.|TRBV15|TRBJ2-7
CATSRGVTGNYEQYF
TGTGCCACCAGCAGGGGAGTTACGGGGAACTACGAGCAGTACTTC
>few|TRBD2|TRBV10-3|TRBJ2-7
CAISESSSGPYEQYF
TGTGCCATCAGTGAGTCGTCTAGCGGGCCCTACGAGCAGTACTTC
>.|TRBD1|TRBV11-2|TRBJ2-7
CASSRTGVAEQYF
TGTGCCAGCAGCAGGACAGGGGTGGCCGAGCAGTACTTC
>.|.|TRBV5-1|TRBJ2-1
CASTPLGADNEQFF
TGCGCCAGCACCCCCCTGGGAGCGGACAATGAGCAGTTCTTC
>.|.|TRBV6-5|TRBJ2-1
CASRRTDNEQFF
TGTGCCAGCAGACGGACAGACAATGAGCAGTTCTTC
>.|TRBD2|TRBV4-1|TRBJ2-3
CASSPLIAGVSTDTQYF
TGCGCCAGCAGCCCCCTGATAGCGGGAGTCAGCACAGATACGCAGTATTTT
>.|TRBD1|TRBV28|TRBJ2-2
CASSWGQVANTGELFF
TGTGCCAGCAGCTGGGGACAGGTCGCGAACACCGGGGAGCTGTTTTTT
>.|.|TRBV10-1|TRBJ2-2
CASSESRAGELFF
TGCGCCAGCAGTGAGTCGAGAGCCGGGGAGCTGTTTTTT
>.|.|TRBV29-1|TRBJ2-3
CSPALLALSTDTQYF
TGCAGCCCTGCCCTACTAGCCCTTAGCACAGATACGCAGTATTTT
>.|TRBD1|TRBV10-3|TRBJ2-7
CAISPGQGGSYEQYF
TGTGCCATCAGCCCGGGACAGGGGGGCTCCTACGAGCAGTACTTC
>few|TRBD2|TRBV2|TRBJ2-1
CASGRASAGIAPNEQFF
TGTGCCAGCGGGAGGGCTTCAGCGGGAATTGCCCCTAATGAGCAGTTCTTC
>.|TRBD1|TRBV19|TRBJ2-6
CASSTPGQGEGAANVLTF
TGTGCCAGTAGTACTCCGGGACAGGGGGAAGGGGCGGCCAACGTCCTGACTTTC
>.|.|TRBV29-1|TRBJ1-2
CSVAGTGRFHYGYTF
TGCAGCGTCGCCGGTACAGGGAGATTCCACTATGGCTACACCTTC
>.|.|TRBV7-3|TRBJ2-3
CASSLGTSTDTQYF
TGTGCCAGCAGCCTTGGGACTAGCACAGATACGCAGTATTTT
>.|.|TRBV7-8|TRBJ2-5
CASRLTSKRLQETQYF
TGTGCCAGCAGACTAACATCGAAAAGGCTACAAGAGACCCAGTACTTC
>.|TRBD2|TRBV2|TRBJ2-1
CASSRSSGSGYNEQFF
TGTGCCAGCAGTCGATCCAGCGGGAGTGGCTACAATGAGCAGTTCTTC
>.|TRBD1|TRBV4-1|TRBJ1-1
CASSPRLGQGSEAFF
TGCGCCAGCAGCCCCCGTCTGGGACAGGGATCTGAAGCTTTCTTT
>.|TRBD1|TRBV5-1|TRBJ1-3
CASSRTGTGGEDGNTIYF
TGCGCCAGCAGCAGAACCGGGACAGGGGGCGAAGATGGAAACACCATATATTTT
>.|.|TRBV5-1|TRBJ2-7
CASSSRSYEQYF
TGCGCCAGCAGCTCCAGGTCATACGAGCAGTACTTC
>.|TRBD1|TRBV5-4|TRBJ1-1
CASSPRQGMNTEAFF
TGTGCCAGCAGCCCCCGACAGGGGATGAACACTGAAGCTTTCTTT
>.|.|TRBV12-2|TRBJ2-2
CASRRDRSITGELFF
TGTGCAAGTCGCCGGGACAGGTCGATCACCGGGGAGCTGTTTTTT
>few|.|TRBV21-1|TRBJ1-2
CASPKKDRKPNYGYTF
TGTGCCAGCCCTAAGAAGGACAGGAAGCCTAACTATGGCTACACCTTC
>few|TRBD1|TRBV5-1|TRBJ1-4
CASSLQGADEKLFF
TGCGCCAGCAGCTTACAGGGGGCGGATGAAAAACTGTTTTTT
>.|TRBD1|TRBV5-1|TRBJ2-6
CASSLDPGGSGANVLTF
TGCGCCAGCAGCTTGGATCCAGGGGGCTCTGGGGCCAACGTCCTGACTTTC
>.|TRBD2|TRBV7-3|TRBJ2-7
CASNLAGGRGEQYF
TGTGCCAGCAATCTAGCGGGAGGACGGGGGGAGCAGTACTTC
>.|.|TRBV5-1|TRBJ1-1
CASSFAPGEGSTEAFF
TGCGCCAGCAGCTTTGCGCCAGGGGAGGGGAGCACTGAAGCTTTCTTT
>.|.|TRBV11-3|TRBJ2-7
CASSLESGGRPSYEQYF
TGTGCCAGCAGCTTAGAGAGTGGGGGCAGGCCGTCCTACGAGCAGTACTTC
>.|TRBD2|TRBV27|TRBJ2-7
CASRAGLPYEQYF
TGTGCCAGCAGAGCGGGACTACCCTACGAGCAGTACTTC
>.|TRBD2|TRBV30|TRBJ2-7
CAWSEGPFRLAGVYEQYF
TGTGCCTGGAGCGAAGGCCCCTTTAGACTAGCGGGGGTCTACGAGCAGTACTTC
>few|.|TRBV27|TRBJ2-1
CASSLADSYNEQFF
TGTGCCAGCAGTTTAGCAGACTCCTACAATGAGCAGTTCTTC
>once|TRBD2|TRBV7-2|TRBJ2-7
CASSLLGAGGGAGEQYF
TGTGCCAGCAGCTTATTGGGAGCGGGAGGGGGAGCGGGCGAGCAGTACTTC
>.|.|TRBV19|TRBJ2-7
CASSYSSNSYEQYF
TGTGCCAGTAGTTACTCGTCTAACTCCTACGAGCAGTACTTC
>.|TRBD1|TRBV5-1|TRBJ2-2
CASSLAGTGVTGELFF
TGCGCCAGCAGCTTGGCGGGGACAGGGGTAACCGGGGAGCTGTTTTTT
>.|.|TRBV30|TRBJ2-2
CAWSPADGELFF
TGTGCCTGGAGTCCGGCGGACGGGGAGCTGTTTTTT